This T cell receptor beta chain was identified in a study of cytotoxic CD8 clonotypes in ibrutinib-treated CLL. The data were produced by immunoSEQ multiplex PCR, yet TCRdb's version contains in-frame clones alone and is incomplete. Here the sample spans 250,000 to 350,000 clones, roughly three quarters being singletons. Germline V gene sequence: CDR1 SGHVS, CDR2 FQNEAQ. The CDR3 is 13 residues long. V lost 2 bases to trimming and J lost 6 bases, with 8 bases between them. This TCR derives from a human donor with chronic lymphocytic leukemia. This chain uses TRBV7-8 with TRBJ1-5; weak D call: TRBD1 (5 bases). Source: PBMCs, taken at disease progression, from a patient treated with ibrutinib. The CDR3 region has the DNA TGTGCCAGCAGCTTATGGGACCGTCAGCCCCAGCATTTT. This sequence encodes CASSLWDRQPQHF. Supplemented by reference TRBV7-8 and TRBJ1-5, the full variable domain reads GAGVSQSPRYKVAKRGQDVALRCDPISGHVSLFWYQQALGQGPEFLTYFQNEAQLDKSGLPSDRFFAERPEGSVSTLKIQRTQQEDSAVYLCASSLWDRQPQHFGDGTRLSIL.